The 16 T cell receptor beta chains reported below all come from one sample, sequenced in a study of post-analysis software for immune sequencing data. Notes on the study in general: Patients showed TRBV5-6, TRBV5-1 and TRBV20-1 among roughly 5 TRBV segments more frequent than in controls.

Carried by the TCR beta cDNA libraries were unique molecular identifiers. Each CDR3 protein is one row after TCRdb ran MiXCR on the PCR reads. The sample has about 820,000 distinct CDR3 sequences, approximately 57% seen once. No antigens are known for them. The sequenced material came from blood. The receptors stem from a girl between 5 and 17 years old with multiple sclerosis.

V and J are TRBV7-9 and TRBJ2-2, with no clear D. Per the germline V gene, CDR1 is SEHNR and CDR2 is FQNEAQ (reference sequence). The V gene lost 1 base and the J gene lost 9 bases, with 6 bases spanning the gap. The CDR3 totals 12 residues. CDR3 sequence reads: CASSLDPRELFF. DNA for the CDR3: TGTGCCAGCAGCTTAGACCCGCGGGAGCTGTTTTTT.

The chain employs TRBV5-4 and TRBJ1-2; D remains unclear. The length of the CDR3 is 12 residues. V lost 3 bases to trimming and J lost 8 bases, with 11 bases between them. Germline CDR1 is SGHNT and CDR2 is YYREEE (reference sequence). The CDR3 nucleotides read TGTGCCAGCAGCTCTGATGGGGAGGGCTACACCTTC. It codes for CASSSDGEGYTF.

The chain couples TRBV29-1 to TRBJ2-1, with TRBD1 matching over 9 bases. Unmatched junction bases numbered 12, after V lost 5 bases and J lost 10 bases. The CDR3 is 14 residues long. Looked up from germline, CDR1 is SQVTM and CDR2 is ANQGSEA. The CDR3 DNA reads as TGCAGCGTTACCAGGACAGGGGACATGGGGGAGCAGTTCTTC. It specifies CSVTRTGDMGEQFF.

In this sample, this clonotype turned up a few times. The J gene is TRBJ2-5, the V gene TRBV5-1, with 9 positions matching TRBD2. The CDR3 runs 16 residues. Germline loops: CDR1 SGHRS, CDR2 YFSETQ. Trimming cost V 0 bases and J 1 base; bases outside gene matches: 4. The CDR3 protein is CASSLGASGTQETQYF. CDR3 nucleotide sequence: TGCGCCAGCAGCTTGGGGGCTAGCGGGACCCAAGAGACCCAGTACTTC.

The J gene is TRBJ2-1, the V gene TRBV5-1; 9 nucleotides match TRBD2. The germline CDR1 and CDR2 sequences are SGHRS and YFSETQ. This CDR3 is 15 amino acids long. The V and J ends lost 4 bases and 7 bases, in that order; junction bases with no gene match: 9. The CDR3 region is CASSPLAGVGNEQFF. CDR3 sequence (DNA): TGCGCCAGCAGCCCCTTAGCGGGAGTTGGGAATGAGCAGTTCTTC.

This clonotype has at least ten counts. The rearrangement joins TRBV7-9 to TRBJ2-5, with D perhaps TRBD1 or TRBD2 (5 bases each). The CDR3 loop spans 11 amino acids. V lost 5 bases, J lost 5 bases, and 6 bases lay in between. Germline CDR1 is SEHNR and CDR2 is FQNEAQ (reference sequence). The CDR3 nucleotides are TGTGCCAGCAGCGAGGGGGAGACCCAGTACTTC. It encodes CASSEGETQYF.

The chain recombines TRBV12-3 or TRBV12-4 with TRBJ1-2, with 8 bases matching TRBD1. CDR3 length: 15 amino acids. With V trimmed by 6 bases and J by 1 base, 7 bases remained unmatched. CDR3 sequence (DNA): TGTGCCAGCAGGGCCGGGACAGGAGATAACTATGGCTACACCTTC. The encoded protein is CASRAGTGDNYGYTF.

The chain has TRBV29-1 and TRBJ1-2; 8 bases fit TRBD1. The CDR3 is 13 amino acids. CDR1 is SQVTM and CDR2 is ANQGSEA in the germline V gene. The V gene end was trimmed by 4 bases and the J gene end by 4 bases; junction bases not matched to a gene: 5. CDR3 in amino acids: CSVGQGMGYGYTF. The CDR3 DNA sequence: TGCAGCGTTGGACAGGGGATGGGCTATGGCTACACCTTC.

J is TRBJ2-6 and V is TRBV29-1; D may be TRBD1 (7 bases). Deletions cut 1 base from V and 4 bases from J, with 14 bases between. The germline V gene has CDR1 SQVTM and CDR2 ANQGSEA. The CDR3 spans 16 residues. CDR3 coding DNA: TGCAGCGTTGAAGTTCGGAGGGGGCGAGGGGCCAACGTCCTGACTTTC. As protein: CSVEVRRGRGANVLTF.

This clonotype was recorded a few times. This chain joins TRBV2 and TRBJ2-4; D gene uncertain. Germline CDR1 SNHLY, CDR2 FYNNEI. Trimming took 2 bases from V and 1 from J, leaving 18 bases between them. The CDR3 is 18 residues long. This CDR3 is CASSERRRQVVAKNIQYF. Written as DNA, the CDR3 is TGTGCCAGCAGTGAACGGAGAAGACAAGTTGTTGCCAAAAACATTCAGTACTTC.

This chain connects TRBV5-1 to TRBJ2-5, with D perhaps matching TRBD2 (6 bases). Trimming removed 0 bases from V and 7 bases from J, with 10 bases in between. The CDR3 runs 13 residues. Germline lookup yields CDR1 SGHRS and CDR2 YFSETQ. The CDR3 loop is CASSLDSSGTQYF. CDR3 DNA: TGCGCCAGCAGCTTGGATAGTAGCGGGACCCAGTACTTC.

This chain connects TRBV7-9 to TRBJ2-1; possible D gene TRBD1, 6 bases. The CDR3 has 15 residues. V was trimmed by 1 base and J by 2 bases, leaving 9 bases between them. Germline values: CDR1 SEHNR, CDR2 FQNEAQ (reference sequence). The CDR3 loop reads CASSLEWDTYNEQFF. In DNA, the CDR3 is TGTGCCAGCAGCTTAGAGTGGGACACCTACAATGAGCAGTTCTTC.

V gene TRBV7-2 combines with J gene TRBJ2-7; no clear D gene. V lost 5 bases and J lost 5, with 7 bases in between. The CDR3 is 11 amino acids. Germline-derived CDR1 and CDR2 are SGHTA and FQGNSA. CDR3 in DNA: TGTGCCAGCAGCAACCCCGACGAGCAGTACTTC. Residues: CASSNPDEQYF.

The chain combines TRBV2 with TRBJ2-4; D is undetermined. Trimming left V 6 bases short and J 7 bases short, with 13 bases between. Germline lookup yields CDR1 SNHLY and CDR2 FYNNEI. The CDR3 is made up of 13 amino acids. The CDR3 region is CASRITGRNIQYF. In nucleotides, the CDR3 is TGTGCCAGCAGAATAACCGGTAGGAACATTCAGTACTTC.

This rearrangement joins TRBV7-3 to TRBJ1-2; 7 bases agree with TRBD1. V shed 8 bases and J 4 bases; nucleotides not matched to a gene: 4. Germline CDR1 is SGHTA and CDR2 is FQGTGA. This CDR3 has 12 amino acids. The CDR3 DNA is TGTGCCAGCCGGCAGGGGGTCTATGGCTACACCTTC. It codes for CASRQGVYGYTF. Full variable domain (outside the CDR3, taken from reference TRBV7-3 and TRBJ1-2): GAGVSQTPSNKVTEKGKYVELRCDPISGHTALYWYRQSLGQGPEFLIYFQGTGAADDSGLPNDRFFAVRPEGSVSTLKIQRTERGDSAVYLCASRQGVYGYTFGSGTRLTVV.

The chain is built from TRBV10-3 and TRBJ2-2; D is tentatively TRBD1 or TRBD2 (5 bases each). Germline V gives CDR1 ENHRY, CDR2 SYGVKD. The CDR3 is 14 residues long. V was cut by 8 bases and J by 3 bases, with 13 bases left in between. The CDR3 is CAIWREGHTGELFF. In DNA, the CDR3 is TGTGCCATCTGGCGAGAGGGACACACCGGGGAGCTGTTTTTT.